Listed below are T cell receptor beta chains from one sample, sequenced in a study of control samples from healthy donors and cancer patients. Assay used: immunoSEQ multiplex PCR; TCRdb lists only in-frame clones, some missing. Found here are under 150,000 clones, around 87% of them singletons; the top ten hold 2.9%. The sequenced sample consisted of blood. All receptors come from a man aged 55 to 69 in good health. CDR3s include the opening cysteine and the closing phenylalanine or tryptophan. A D gene is named only where the DNA matches it firmly. Part of the rows lack a size; the others show once, few, many or a class for expanded clones.

CDR3 | DNA | J | V | D | length | size
CASSFGGGTDTQYF | TGTGCCAGCAGTTTTGGGGGGGGCACAGATACGCAGTATTTT | TRBJ2-3 | TRBV27 | TRBD2 | 14 | .
CASSTTSGTENSPLHF | TGCGCCAGCAGCACAACGTCCGGGACGGAGAATTCACCCCTCCACTTT | TRBJ1-6 | TRBV5-1 | . | 16 | .
CASKRTNQETQYF | TGTGCCAGCAAAAGGACGAACCAAGAGACCCAGTACTTC | TRBJ2-5 | TRBV12-3/TRBV12-4 | . | 13 | .
CASSVDLGWPSTGELFF | TGTGCCAGCAGCGTAGATCTTGGTTGGCCGAGCACCGGGGAGCTGTTTTTT | TRBJ2-2 | TRBV9 | . | 17 | .
CASSIPPGLDRNTEAFF | TGTGCCAGTAGTATTCCTCCAGGGCTGGATAGGAACACTGAAGCTTTCTTT | TRBJ1-1 | TRBV19 | . | 17 | .
CASSLYPSTYEQYF | TGTGCCAGCAGCTTATACCCCTCTACTTACGAGCAGTACTTC | TRBJ2-7 | TRBV7-9 | . | 14 | .
CASSLEGQGGITEAFF | TGCGCCAGCAGCTTGGAAGGACAGGGGGGGATCACTGAAGCTTTCTTT | TRBJ1-1 | TRBV5-1 | TRBD1 | 16 | .
CASSLGTGGFETQYF | TGCGCCAGCAGCTTGGGGACAGGGGGGTTTGAGACCCAGTACTTC | TRBJ2-5 | TRBV5-1 | TRBD1 | 15 | .
CASSEAMVSGEQYF | TGTGCCAGCAGTGAAGCAATGGTGTCGGGTGAGCAGTACTTC | TRBJ2-7 | TRBV6-1 | . | 14 | .
CASRFDRGLYEQYF | TGCGCCAGCAGATTCGACAGGGGGCTATACGAGCAGTACTTC | TRBJ2-7 | TRBV10-2 | TRBD1 | 14 | .
CASSLSGYEQYF | TGTGCCAGCAGTTTATCGGGTTACGAGCAGTACTTC | TRBJ2-7 | TRBV28 | . | 12 | .
CASSGTGGFYGYTF | TGTGCCAGCAGCGGGACAGGGGGTTTTTATGGCTACACCTTC | TRBJ1-2 | TRBV6-5 | TRBD1 | 14 | .
CASSGREAGNYGYTF | TGTGCCAGTTCAGGGCGGGAGGCGGGTAACTATGGCTACACCTTC | TRBJ1-2 | TRBV28 | . | 15 | .
CASSISDHEQYF | TGTGCCAGTAGTATTTCCGACCACGAGCAGTACTTC | TRBJ2-7 | TRBV19 | . | 12 | .
CASSYLRASTEAFF | TGTGCCAGCAGTTATCTCCGGGCTTCCACTGAAGCTTTCTTT | TRBJ1-1 | TRBV6-9 | . | 14 | .
CATSRDNGGSPLHF | TGTGCCACCAGCAGAGATAATGGCGGTTCACCCCTCCACTTT | TRBJ1-6 | TRBV15 | . | 14 | few
CASSLAQQGYGYTF | TGTGCCAGCAGTCTCGCCCAACAGGGCTATGGCTACACCTTC | TRBJ1-2 | TRBV28 | . | 14 | .
CSASTDRINQPQHF | TGCAGTGCTAGTACGGACAGGATCAATCAGCCCCAGCATTTT | TRBJ1-5 | TRBV20-1 | TRBD1 | 14 | .
CASNIRDNAEKLFF | TGTGCCAGCAATATCCGGGACAACGCCGAAAAACTGTTTTTT | TRBJ1-4 | TRBV2 | . | 14 | .
CASIEGSRDTGELFF | TGTGCCAGCATCGAGGGCTCCCGGGACACCGGGGAGCTGTTTTTT | TRBJ2-2 | TRBV6-5 | . | 15 | .
CASTTSLSPRGYTF | TGTGCCAGCACCACAAGCCTAAGCCCTAGGGGCTACACCTTC | TRBJ1-2 | TRBV3-1/TRBV3-2 | . | 14 | once
CASSPLSMNTYEQYF | TGTGCCAGCAGCCCCCTCAGTATGAACACCTACGAGCAGTACTTC | TRBJ2-7 | TRBV7-9 | . | 15 | .
CASSQVEGGGYGYTF | TGTGCCAGCAGCCAAGTAGAGGGAGGAGGCTATGGCTACACCTTC | TRBJ1-2 | TRBV4-2 | . | 15 | .
CASSLAQSTLNYGYTF | TGTGCCAGCAGCTTAGCGCAGTCGACGCTAAACTATGGCTACACCTTC | TRBJ1-2 | TRBV7-9 | . | 16 | once
CASSPRDIVSGNTIYF | TGTGCCAGCAGCCCCCGGGACATCGTCTCTGGAAACACCATATATTTT | TRBJ1-3 | TRBV7-9 | . | 16 | .
CASSRSPGLGTGTDTQYF | TGTGCCAGCAGCCGATCCCCCGGACTAGGAACTGGGACAGATACGCAGTATTTT | TRBJ2-3 | TRBV28 | TRBD2 | 18 | .
CASSQVSGGNYGYTF | TGTGCCAGCAGCCAAGTATCTGGGGGCAACTATGGCTACACCTTC | TRBJ1-2 | TRBV4-2 | . | 15 | .
CASSPALDRGSTEAFF | TGCGCCAGCAGCCCGGCCCTGGACAGGGGGAGCACTGAAGCTTTCTTT | TRBJ1-1 | TRBV4-3 | TRBD1 | 16 | few
CASRRTGGGTGQFF | TGTGCCAGCAGGCGGACAGGGGGAGGCACGGGTCAGTTCTTC | TRBJ2-1 | TRBV28 | TRBD1 | 14 | .
CASSFQGRSTDTQYF | TGTGCCAGCAGTTTCCAGGGCCGCAGCACAGATACGCAGTATTTT | TRBJ2-3 | TRBV28 | . | 15 | .
CASSLEQGVEKLFF | TGCGCCAGCAGCTTGGAACAGGGGGTTGAAAAACTGTTTTTT | TRBJ1-4 | TRBV5-1 | TRBD1 | 14 | .
CASRRKGENTEAFF | TGTGCCAGCAGAAGAAAAGGTGAGAACACTGAAGCTTTCTTT | TRBJ1-1 | TRBV6-5 | . | 14 | .
CASSSEKDGIYEQYF | TGTGCCAGCAGCTCGGAGAAGGACGGGATCTACGAGCAGTACTTC | TRBJ2-7 | TRBV7-9 | . | 15 | .
CASSQTGEVGYTF | TGTGCCAGCAGCCAAACAGGGGAGGTAGGCTACACCTTC | TRBJ1-2 | TRBV3-1/TRBV3-2 | TRBD1 | 13 | .
CASRISGVQSQPQHF | TGTGCCAGCAGAATATCAGGGGTTCAGAGTCAGCCCCAGCATTTT | TRBJ1-5 | TRBV21-1 | . | 15 | .
CASSQAQIRKLFF | TGTGCCAGCAGCCAAGCTCAGATTAGAAAACTGTTTTTT | TRBJ1-4 | TRBV3-1/TRBV3-2 | . | 13 | .
CASSSERNTEAFF | TGTGCCAGCAGCTCCGAGAGGAACACTGAAGCTTTCTTT | TRBJ1-1 | TRBV7-3 | . | 13 | .
CASSTERGYEQYF | TGTGCCAGTAGTACAGAAAGAGGCTACGAGCAGTACTTC | TRBJ2-7 | TRBV19 | . | 13 | once
CASSKTGVQSSYNEQFF | TGTGCCAGCAGCAAAACAGGGGTGCAGAGCTCCTACAATGAGCAGTTCTTC | TRBJ2-1 | TRBV28 | TRBD1 | 17 | .
CASSPGLNSYEQYF | TGTGCCAGCAGCCCGGGACTGAACTCCTACGAGCAGTACTTC | TRBJ2-7 | TRBV3-1/TRBV3-2 | . | 14 | .
CASSPSYTNTQYF | TGTGCCAGCAGCCCATCGTACACCAATACGCAGTATTTT | TRBJ2-3 | TRBV3-1/TRBV3-2 | . | 13 | .
CAISYGQGNQPQHF | TGTGCCATCAGCTATGGACAGGGCAATCAGCCCCAGCATTTT | TRBJ1-5 | TRBV10-3 | TRBD1 | 14 | .
CAGLGRGTTSYTF | TGTGCCGGTCTAGGGAGGGGGACTACGAGCTACACCTTC | TRBJ1-2 | TRBV28 | . | 13 | .
CASRTGGGYGYTF | TGTGCCAGCCGGACAGGGGGCGGGTATGGCTACACCTTC | TRBJ1-2 | TRBV6-5 | TRBD1 | 13 | .
CASSFWGEMNTEAFF | TGTGCCAGTTCATTTTGGGGCGAGATGAACACTGAAGCTTTCTTT | TRBJ1-1 | TRBV6-5 | . | 15 | .
CASSPLQGTNEKLFF | TGTGCCAGCTCACCACTACAGGGAACTAATGAAAAACTGTTTTTT | TRBJ1-4 | TRBV18 | . | 15 | .
CASSGTGSSVNTEAFF | TGTGCCAGCAGCGGGACAGGGAGTAGCGTGAACACTGAAGCTTTCTTT | TRBJ1-1 | TRBV28 | TRBD1 | 16 | .
CASSQAWNQPQHF | TGTGCCAGCAGCCAAGCCTGGAATCAGCCCCAGCATTTT | TRBJ1-5 | TRBV3-1/TRBV3-2 | . | 13 | .
CASSLGPFEETQYF | TGTGCCAGCAGCTTAGGGCCTTTTGAAGAGACCCAGTACTTC | TRBJ2-5 | TRBV7-8 | . | 14 | .
CASSLGHGQGNSPLHF | TGTGCCAGCAGCTTAGGCCACGGGCAGGGTAATTCACCCCTCCACTTT | TRBJ1-6 | TRBV11-2 | . | 16 | .
CASSRVGGTEAFF | TGTGCCAGCAGTCGGGTGGGGGGAACTGAAGCTTTCTTT | TRBJ1-1 | TRBV6-2/TRBV6-3 | . | 13 | few
CASSLASSYEQYF | TGTGCCAGCAGTTTAGCCAGTTCCTACGAGCAGTACTTC | TRBJ2-7 | TRBV27 | . | 13 | .
CASSLVGAATNEKLFF | TGTGCCAGCAGTTTGGTTGGGGCCGCAACTAATGAAAAACTGTTTTTT | TRBJ1-4 | TRBV28 | . | 16 | .
CASSQDRGYGQPQHF | TGCGCCAGCAGCCAAGACAGGGGTTATGGACAGCCCCAGCATTTT | TRBJ1-5 | TRBV4-1 | . | 15 | once